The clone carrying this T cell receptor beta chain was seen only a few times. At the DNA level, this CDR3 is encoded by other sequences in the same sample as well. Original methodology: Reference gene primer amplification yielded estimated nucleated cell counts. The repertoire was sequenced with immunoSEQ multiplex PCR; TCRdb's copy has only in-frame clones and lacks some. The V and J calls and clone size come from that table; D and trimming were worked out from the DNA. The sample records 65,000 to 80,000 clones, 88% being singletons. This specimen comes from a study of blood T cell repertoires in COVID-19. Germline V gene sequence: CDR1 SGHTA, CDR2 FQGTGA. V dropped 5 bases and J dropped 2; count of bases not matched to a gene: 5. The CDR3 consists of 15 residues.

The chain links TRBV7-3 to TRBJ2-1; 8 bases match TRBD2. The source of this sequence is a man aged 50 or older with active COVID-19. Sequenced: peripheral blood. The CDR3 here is CASSPTSGTYNEQFF. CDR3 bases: TGTGCCAGCAGCCCTACTAGCGGAACCTACAATGAGCAGTTCTTC.